This is a list of T cell receptor beta chains from one sample in a study of OX40 agonist ivuxolimab in advanced cancers. The repertoire was sequenced with immunoSEQ multiplex PCR; TCRdb's copy has only in-frame clones and lacks some. The sample comprises about 82,000 clones, approximately 92% of which are singletons, and over 0.6% rests with the top ten. Material: CD4+ or CD8+ T cells sorted from blood, obtained in a trial of the OX40 agonist ivuxolimab. The origin of the receptors is an adult with an advanced solid tumor such as melanoma, head and neck, liver or kidney cancer. CDR3s leave out the opening cysteine and the closing phenylalanine or tryptophan.

j_call v_call cdr3_aa
TRBJ1-2 TRBV6-1 ASSEVTEANYGYT
TRBJ2-2 TRBV7-7 ASSFNSGTGGPGELF
TRBJ2-6 TRBV7-2 ASSLPSSGANVLT
TRBJ1-3 TRBV5-1 ASSLTEPTRASGNTIY
TRBJ2-2 TRBV10-3 AISVSAAEASTGELF
TRBJ2-6 TRBV14 ASSHRSFGAVLT
TRBJ2-7 TRBV5-1 ASSLAGNEQY
TRBJ1-2 TRBV30 AWDPGHGYT
TRBJ1-1 TRBV27 ASSWRQGGTEAF
TRBJ2-5 TRBV19 ASQDRPKETQY
TRBJ2-5 TRBV19 ASSIVDRKETQY
TRBJ1-2 TRBV28 ASSLVDAGLYGYT
TRBJ1-1 TRBV19 ASKLRPLNTEAF
TRBJ1-1 TRBV5-1 ASSLQENTEAF
TRBJ2-7 TRBV11-2 ASRWAGRTYEQY
TRBJ2-5 TRBV29-1 SVIQENQETQY
TRBJ2-1 TRBV5-1 ASSPPRDLGEQF
TRBJ2-3 TRBV9 ASSVSSSTDTQY
TRBJ2-5 TRBV6-5 ASKPGGSDWETQY
TRBJ2-1 TRBV27 ASSSYRGTRRGNEQF
TRBJ2-7 TRBV7-2 ASSLVTYEQY
TRBJ2-5 TRBV12-5 ASGNSETQY
TRBJ2-1 TRBV12-5 ASGLGLAGGQNEQF
TRBJ2-2 TRBV7-3 ASSPRQGASTGELF
TRBJ1-5 TRBV6-1 ASGGGYQPQH